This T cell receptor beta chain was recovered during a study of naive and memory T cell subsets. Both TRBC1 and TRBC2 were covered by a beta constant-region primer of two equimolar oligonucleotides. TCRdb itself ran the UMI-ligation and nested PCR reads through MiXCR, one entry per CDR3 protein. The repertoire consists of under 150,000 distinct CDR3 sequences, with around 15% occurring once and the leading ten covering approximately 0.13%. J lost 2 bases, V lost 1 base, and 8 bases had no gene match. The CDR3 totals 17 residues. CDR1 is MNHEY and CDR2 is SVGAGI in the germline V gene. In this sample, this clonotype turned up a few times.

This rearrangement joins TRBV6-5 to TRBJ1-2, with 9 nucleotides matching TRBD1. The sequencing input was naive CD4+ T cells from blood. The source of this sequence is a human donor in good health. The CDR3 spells CASSYWTGAPTNYGYTF. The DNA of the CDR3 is TGTGCCAGCAGTTACTGGACAGGGGCCCCGACAAACTATGGCTACACCTTC.